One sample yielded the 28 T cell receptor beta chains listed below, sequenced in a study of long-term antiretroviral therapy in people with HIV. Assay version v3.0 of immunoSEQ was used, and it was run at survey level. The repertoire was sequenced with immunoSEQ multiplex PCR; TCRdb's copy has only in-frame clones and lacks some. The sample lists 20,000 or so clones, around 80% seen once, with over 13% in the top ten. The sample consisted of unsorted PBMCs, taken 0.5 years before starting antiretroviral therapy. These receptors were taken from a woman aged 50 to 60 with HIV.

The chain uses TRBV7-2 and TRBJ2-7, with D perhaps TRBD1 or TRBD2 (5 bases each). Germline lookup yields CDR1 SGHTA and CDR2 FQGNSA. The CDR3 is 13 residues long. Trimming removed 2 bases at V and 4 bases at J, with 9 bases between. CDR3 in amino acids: CASSLRGVYEQYF. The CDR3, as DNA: TGTGCCAGCAGCTTACGAGGGGTTTACGAGCAGTACTTC. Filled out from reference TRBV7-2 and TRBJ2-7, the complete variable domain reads GAGVSQSPSNKVTEKGKDVELRCDPISGHTALYWYRQSLGQGLEFLIYFQGNSAPDKSGLPSDRFSAERTGGSVSTLTIQRTQQEDSAVYLCASSLRGVYEQYFGPGTRLTVT.

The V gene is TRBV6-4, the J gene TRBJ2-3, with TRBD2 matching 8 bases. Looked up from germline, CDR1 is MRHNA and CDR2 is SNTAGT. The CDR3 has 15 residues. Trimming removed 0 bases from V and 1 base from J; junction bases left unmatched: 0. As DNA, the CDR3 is TGTGCCAGCAGTGACTCCGGGGGGGGCACAGATACGCAGTATTTT. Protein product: CASSDSGGGTDTQYF.

CDR3 residues: CASSPESQETQYF. The CDR3, as DNA: TGTGCCAGCTCACCGGAGAGTCAAGAGACCCAGTACTTC. The genes are TRBV18 and TRBJ2-5, with unresolved D. V was cut by 3 bases and J by 2 bases, with 7 bases left in between. The CDR3 covers 13 residues. CDR1 and CDR2 from the germline V gene are KGHSH and LQKENI.

In nucleotides, the CDR3 is TGTGCCAGCAGCAAAGGACAGACAATATCCTACGAGCAGTACTTC. Translation: CASSKGQTISYEQYF. This chain uses TRBV7-6 with TRBJ2-7; TRBD1 is a possible D gene (6 bases). Trimming cost V 5 bases and J 1 base, with 15 bases left between them. The CDR3 runs 15 residues. Germline V gene data show CDR1 as SGHVS and CDR2 as FNYEAQ.

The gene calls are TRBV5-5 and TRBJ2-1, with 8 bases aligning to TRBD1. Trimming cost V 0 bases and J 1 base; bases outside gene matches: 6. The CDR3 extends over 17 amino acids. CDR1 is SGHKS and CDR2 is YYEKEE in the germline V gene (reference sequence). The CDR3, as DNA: TGTGCCAGCAGCTTGGTATCAGGGGGCCTGTCCTACAATGAGCAGTTCTTC. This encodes CASSLVSGGLSYNEQFF.

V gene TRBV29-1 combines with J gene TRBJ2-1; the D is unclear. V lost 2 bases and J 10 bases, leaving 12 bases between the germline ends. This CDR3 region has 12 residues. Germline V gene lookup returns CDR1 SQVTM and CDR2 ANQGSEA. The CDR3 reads CSVERDAVEQFF. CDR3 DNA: TGCAGCGTTGAAAGGGATGCCGTGGAGCAGTTCTTC.

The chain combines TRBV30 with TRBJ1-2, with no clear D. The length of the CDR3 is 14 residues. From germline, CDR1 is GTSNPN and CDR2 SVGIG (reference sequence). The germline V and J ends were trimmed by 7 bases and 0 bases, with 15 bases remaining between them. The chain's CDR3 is CASTGRSPNYGYTF. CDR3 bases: TGTGCCTCAACCGGGCGGTCTCCTAACTATGGCTACACCTTC.

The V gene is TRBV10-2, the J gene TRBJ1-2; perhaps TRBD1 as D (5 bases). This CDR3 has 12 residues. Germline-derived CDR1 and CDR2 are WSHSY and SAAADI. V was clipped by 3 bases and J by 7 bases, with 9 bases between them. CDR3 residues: CASSERGAGYTF. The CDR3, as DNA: TGCGCCAGCAGTGAACGCGGGGCTGGCTACACCTTC.

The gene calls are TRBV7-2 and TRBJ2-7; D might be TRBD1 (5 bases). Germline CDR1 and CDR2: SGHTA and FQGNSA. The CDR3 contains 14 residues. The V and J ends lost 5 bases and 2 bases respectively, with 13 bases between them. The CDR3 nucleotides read TGTGCCAGCAGCAAGCAGCAGGGCGCCTACGAGCAGTACTTC. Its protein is CASSKQQGAYEQYF.

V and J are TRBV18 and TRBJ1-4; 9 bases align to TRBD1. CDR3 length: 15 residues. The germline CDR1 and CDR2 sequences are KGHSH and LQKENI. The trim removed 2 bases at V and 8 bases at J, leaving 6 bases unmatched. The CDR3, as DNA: TGTGCCAGCTCACCAGGGACAGGGCCGACGGAAAAACTGTTTTTT. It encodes CASSPGTGPTEKLFF. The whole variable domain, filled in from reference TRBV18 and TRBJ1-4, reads NAGVMQNPRHLVRRRGQEARLRCSPMKGHSHVYWYRQLPEEGLKFMVYLQKENIIDESGMPKERFSAEFPKEGPSILRIQQVVRGDSAAYFCASSPGTGPTEKLFFGSGTQLSVL.

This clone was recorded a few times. Here the CDR3 reads CAWSFTENQPQHF. The CDR3 DNA reads as TGTGCCTGGAGTTTCACAGAAAATCAGCCCCAGCATTTT. This rearrangement joins TRBV30 to TRBJ1-5; D remains unclear. This CDR3 has 13 residues. Trimming stripped 2 bases from V and 4 bases from J, with 9 bases between. CDR1 and CDR2 from the germline V gene are GTSNPN and SVGIG (reference sequence).

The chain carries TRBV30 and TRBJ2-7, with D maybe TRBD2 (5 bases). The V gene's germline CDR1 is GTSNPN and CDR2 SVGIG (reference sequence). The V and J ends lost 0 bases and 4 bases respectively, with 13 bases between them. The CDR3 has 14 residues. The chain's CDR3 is CAWSVPGIQYEQYF. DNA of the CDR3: TGTGCCTGGAGTGTACCGGGGATTCAGTACGAGCAGTACTTC.

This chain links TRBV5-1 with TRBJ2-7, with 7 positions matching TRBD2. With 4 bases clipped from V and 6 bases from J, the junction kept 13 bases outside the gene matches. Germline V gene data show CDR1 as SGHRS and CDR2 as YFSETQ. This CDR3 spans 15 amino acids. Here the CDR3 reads CASSLGGGGPGEQYF. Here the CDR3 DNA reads TGCGCCAGCAGCCTTGGCGGCGGGGGTCCGGGCGAGCAGTACTTC.

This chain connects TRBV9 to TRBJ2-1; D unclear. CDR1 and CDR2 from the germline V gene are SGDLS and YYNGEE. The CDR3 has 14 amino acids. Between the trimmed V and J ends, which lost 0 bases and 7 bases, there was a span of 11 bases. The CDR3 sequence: CASSVGRVGNEQFF. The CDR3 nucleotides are TGTGCCAGCAGCGTAGGTAGGGTTGGGAATGAGCAGTTCTTC. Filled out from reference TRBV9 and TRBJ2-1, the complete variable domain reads DSGVTQTPKHLITATGQRVTLRCSPRSGDLSVYWYQQSLDQGLQFLIQYYNGEERAKGNILERFSAQQFPDLHSELNLSSLELGDSALYFCASSVGRVGNEQFFGPGTRLTVL.

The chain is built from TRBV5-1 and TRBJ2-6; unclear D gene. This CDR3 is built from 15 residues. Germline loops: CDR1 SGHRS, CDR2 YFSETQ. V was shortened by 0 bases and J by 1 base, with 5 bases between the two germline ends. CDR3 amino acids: CASSLASSGANVLTF. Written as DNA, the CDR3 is TGCGCCAGCAGCTTGGCCTCTTCTGGGGCCAACGTCCTGACTTTC. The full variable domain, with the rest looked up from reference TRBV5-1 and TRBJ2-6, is KAGVTQTPRYLIKTRGQQVTLSCSPISGHRSVSWYQQTPGQGLQFLFEYFSETQRNKGNFPGRFSGRQFSNSRSEMNVSTLELGDSALYLCASSLASSGANVLTFGAGSRLTVL.

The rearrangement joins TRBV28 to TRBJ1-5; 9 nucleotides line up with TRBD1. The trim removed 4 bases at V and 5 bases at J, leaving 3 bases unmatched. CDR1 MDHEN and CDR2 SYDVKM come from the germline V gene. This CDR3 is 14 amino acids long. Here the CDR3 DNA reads TGTGCCAGCAGTTCGGGACAGGGATATCAGCCCCAGCATTTT. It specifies CASSSGQGYQPQHF.

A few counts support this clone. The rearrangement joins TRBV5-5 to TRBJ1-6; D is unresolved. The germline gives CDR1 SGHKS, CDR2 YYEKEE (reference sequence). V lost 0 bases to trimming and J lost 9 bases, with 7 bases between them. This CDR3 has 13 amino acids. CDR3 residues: CASSLDVGSPLHF. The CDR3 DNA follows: TGTGCCAGCAGCTTGGACGTGGGTTCACCCCTCCACTTT.

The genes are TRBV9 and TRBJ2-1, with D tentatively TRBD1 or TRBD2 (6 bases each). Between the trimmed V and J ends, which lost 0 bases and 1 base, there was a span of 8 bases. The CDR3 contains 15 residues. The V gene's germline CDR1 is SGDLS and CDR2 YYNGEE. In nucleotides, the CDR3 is TGTGCCAGCAGCGTAGGGGGGGCTTCCTACAATGAGCAGTTCTTC. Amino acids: CASSVGGASYNEQFF.

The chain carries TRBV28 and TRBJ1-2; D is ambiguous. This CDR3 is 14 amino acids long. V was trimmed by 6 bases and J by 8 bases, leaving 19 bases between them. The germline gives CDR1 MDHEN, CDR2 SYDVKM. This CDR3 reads CASSLGSGVHGYTF. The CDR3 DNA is TGTGCCAGCAGCTTAGGATCCGGGGTTCACGGCTACACCTTC.

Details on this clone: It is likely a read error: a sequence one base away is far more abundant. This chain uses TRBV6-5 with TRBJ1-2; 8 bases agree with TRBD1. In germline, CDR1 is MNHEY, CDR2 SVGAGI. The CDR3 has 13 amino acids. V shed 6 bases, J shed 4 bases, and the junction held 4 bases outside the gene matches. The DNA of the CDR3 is TGTGCCAGCAGGCCGACAGGGGTCTATGGCTACACCTTC. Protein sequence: CASRPTGVYGYTF.

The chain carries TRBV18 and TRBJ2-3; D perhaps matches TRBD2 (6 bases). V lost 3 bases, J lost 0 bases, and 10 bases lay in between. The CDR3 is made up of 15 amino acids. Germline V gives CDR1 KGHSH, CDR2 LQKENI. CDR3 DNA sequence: TGTGCCAGCTCACCGGACTACCAAAGCACAGATACGCAGTATTTT. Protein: CASSPDYQSTDTQYF. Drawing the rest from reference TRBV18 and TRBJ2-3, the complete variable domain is NAGVMQNPRHLVRRRGQEARLRCSPMKGHSHVYWYRQLPEEGLKFMVYLQKENIIDESGMPKERFSAEFPKEGPSILRIQQVVRGDSAAYFCASSPDYQSTDTQYFGPGTRLTVL.

The CDR3 protein is CASSLGPAGASSGANVLTF. DNA for the CDR3: TGTGCCAGCAGCTTAGGCCCAGCGGGAGCCTCATCTGGGGCCAACGTCCTGACTTTC. V usage is TRBV11-2 and J usage is TRBJ2-6; 8 nucleotides align to TRBD2. CDR3 size: 19 residues. The germline gives CDR1 SGHAT, CDR2 FQNNGV. Germline trimming cut 1 base from V and 1 base from J; bases unmatched to any gene: 9.

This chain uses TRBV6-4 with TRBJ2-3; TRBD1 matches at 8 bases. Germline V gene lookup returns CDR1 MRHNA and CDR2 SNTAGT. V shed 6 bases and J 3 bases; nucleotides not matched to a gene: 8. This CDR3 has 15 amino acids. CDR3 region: CASSARTGGTDTQYF. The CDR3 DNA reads TGTGCCAGCAGCGCCCGAACAGGGGGAACAGATACGCAGTATTTT.

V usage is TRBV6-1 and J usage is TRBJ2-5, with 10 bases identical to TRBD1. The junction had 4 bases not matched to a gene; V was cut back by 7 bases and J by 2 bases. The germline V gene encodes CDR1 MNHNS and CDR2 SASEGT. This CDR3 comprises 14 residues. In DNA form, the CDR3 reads TGTGCCAGCACAGAGGGACAGGGGCAAGAGACCCAGTACTTC. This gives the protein CASTEGQGQETQYF.

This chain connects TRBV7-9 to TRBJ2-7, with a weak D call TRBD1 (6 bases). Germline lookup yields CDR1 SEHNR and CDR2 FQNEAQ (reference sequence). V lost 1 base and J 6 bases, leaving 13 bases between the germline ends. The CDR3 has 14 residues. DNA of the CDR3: TGTGCCAGCAGCTTAGGAGGATCAGGGGCCGAGCAGTACGTC. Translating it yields CASSLGGSGAEQYV.

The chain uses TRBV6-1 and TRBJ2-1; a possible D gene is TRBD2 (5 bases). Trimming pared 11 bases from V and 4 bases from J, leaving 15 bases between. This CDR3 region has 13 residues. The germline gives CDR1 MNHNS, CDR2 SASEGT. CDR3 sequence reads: CAAAGGLYNEQFF. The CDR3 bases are TGTGCCGCCGCGGGTGGTCTTTACAATGAGCAGTTCTTC.

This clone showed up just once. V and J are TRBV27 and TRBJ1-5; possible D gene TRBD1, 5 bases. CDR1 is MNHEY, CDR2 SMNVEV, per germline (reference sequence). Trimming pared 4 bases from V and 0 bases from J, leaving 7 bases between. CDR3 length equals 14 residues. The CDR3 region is CASSSGPSNQPQHF. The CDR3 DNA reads TGTGCCAGCAGTTCGGGGCCTAGCAATCAGCCCCAGCATTTT.

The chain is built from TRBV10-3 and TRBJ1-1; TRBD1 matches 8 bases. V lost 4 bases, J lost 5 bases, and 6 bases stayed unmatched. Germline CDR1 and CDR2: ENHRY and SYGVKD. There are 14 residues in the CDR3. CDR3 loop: CAISAGQGETEAFF. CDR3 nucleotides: TGTGCCATCAGTGCAGGACAGGGCGAAACTGAAGCTTTCTTT.